A single T cell receptor beta chain is shown here with its context. Which antigen it targets is not known. The sample holds no much larger clone one base away, and base qualities are not on file. The data stem from a study of blood T cells in healthy people across ages (dated by TCRdb to the mid-2010s). Study-level background: Template switching captured roughly one uniquely barcoded TCR beta cDNA molecule per two T cells in model experiments. The donors were split into four age groups: young (average approximately 16 years), middle-aged (39), aged (more than 60) and long-lived (over 80). Two additional independent replicas of 1 million unique cDNA reads from the same blood draw were analyzed for two donors (one aged 18 to 30 and one aged 80 or older). To avoid experimental bias, donors of different ages were randomly spread across the sequencing lanes. The study measured age-related changes in TCR beta repertoire diversity using deep sequencing normalized with unique cDNA molecular identifiers. What the authors observed across the whole study: Compared with the aged group, the long-lived group had more naive CD4+ T cells, fewer expanded clones and increased TCR diversity, suggesting age selection. Estimates of total diversity based on one million sequenced T cells were considered lower bounds and underestimates. Observed TCR beta diversity per million T cells fell roughly linearly with age, and a significant reduction was already apparent by age around 40. Since profiling was done on bulk unsorted PBMCs, naive and antigen-experienced compartments could not be conclusively compared. The percentage of naive T cells measured by flow cytometry correlated strongly with observed TCR beta diversity. The CMV infection status of donors was not known, potentially confounding age-related changes in expanded clonotypes.

Receptors were amplified or captured by 5' RACE. Instrument on record: Illumina HiSeq 2500. A second PCR of roughly 7 to 11 cycles was performed with a sample-barcoded 5' primer and a J-beta primer mix. A unique molecular identifier was introduced onto each TCR beta cDNA molecule by a template-switch 5' adaptor carrying 12 random nucleotides. At least 2.5 million CDR3-containing paired-end reads were obtained from each sample. First-strand cDNA was synthesized from all RNA with the Mint cDNA synthesis kit, primed by a TRBC-specific oligonucleotide. Following uracil-DNA glycosylase treatment, all cDNA underwent a first 18-cycle PCR with the universal primers M1SS and BC2_uni_R. Per the original workflow: For normalization, 1 million high-quality reads were randomly selected from each sample, with every read carrying a distinct molecular identifier. Instead of being binned into consensus sequences, reads that shared molecular identifiers were thrown out. MiTCR, run with a Q25 quality threshold and the strictest error-elimination algorithm, handled CDR3 identification, clonotype clustering and error correction. Lower-bound total TCR beta diversity was estimated with a nonparametric unseen species model using Euler transformation. TCRdb trimmed the raw reads at Q25, called clones with MiXCR and kept productive beta chains. CDR3 protein duplicates are merged, each entry listing the most common genes and DNA. TCRdb, rather than the study authors, made the V and J calls. For this sample the table gives hundreds of thousands of distinct CDR3 sequences, of which over 40% were detected only once. The ten biggest clones cover approximately 13% of the sample.

The approximately 39 donors, aged about 6 to 100 years, were systemically healthy Caucasian individuals from Russia. Roughly 9.5 milliliters of peripheral blood were drawn from each donor into EDTA-treated Vacutainer tubes. Ficoll-Paque density-gradient centrifugation was used to isolate PBMCs, with at least 7 million per sample. Total RNA was extracted from PBMCs with Trizol reagent, with at least 6 micrograms obtained per sample. For every donor, an aliquot of PBMCs went through flow cytometry to measure the percentages of naive CD45RAhigh/CD27high T cells. The sample consisted of blood. The source of this sequence is an elderly woman in good health.

The CDR3 in this case is CASSQGSRDGLADTQYF. The DNA reads as follows: TGTGCCAGCAGCCAAGGTAGTAGGGATGGGCTTGCAGATACGCAGTATTTT. The V gene is TRBV4-2 and the J gene is TRBJ2-3, with the D gene call left open. The CDR3 covers 17 residues, taking in both the cysteine and the phenylalanine. The kept DNA is CDR3 alone, 51 bases in frame from the first base. From the germline V gene, CDR1 is LGHNA and CDR2 is YNFKEQ. V and J are truncated by 1 base and 4 bases respectively, leaving an intervening sequence of 18 bases.